This entry concerns a single TCR beta chain. No cognate antigen has been identified for it. Per-base qualities were not stored, and no clone one base away is much larger. The data originate from a study of CD8+ T cells in alopecia areata (dated by TCRdb to the late 2010s). Background on the whole study: The treated patients took part in an open-label pilot trial in which moderate-to-severe alopecia areata was treated with oral tofacitinib at 5 to 10 mg twice daily. Patients received tofacitinib for 6 to 18 months and were then followed off drug for 6 months to check for delayed response and recurrence. In treated patients, disease severity was measured using the SALT score, which gives the percentage of scalp surface area affected. The study used high-throughput TCRbeta sequencing to examine T cell clonal expansion in alopecia areata, in both the C3H/HeJ mouse model and human patients. In humans, TCRbeta sequencing was performed on scalp tissue and on sorted CD4+ and CD8+ peripheral blood T cells from healthy controls and from patients with patchy or totalis/universalis alopecia areata. Tofacitinib-treated patients had biopsies at baseline and at 4 and 24 weeks of treatment, with a later scalp biopsy in several patients. Scalp clonality was compared across normal scalp (n=4), patchy alopecia areata scalp (n=8), and alopecia totalis/universalis scalp (n=8). RNA was extracted with the PAXgene miRNA kit for fixed scalp, the miRNeasy kit for PBMCs, and the RNeasy kit for mouse skin. immunoSEQ multiplex PCR using 35 Vbeta forward primers and 13 Jbeta reverse primers was used to amplify TCRbeta CDR3 regions.

The library was built by means of the immunoSEQ multiplex PCR assay. RNA was extracted from all samples and reverse transcribed into cDNA as template for TCR sequencing. SuperScript III was used for first-strand cDNA synthesis, primed with a 2:1 mix of oligo-dT and random hexamers. A synthetic immune receptor repertoire was used to measure amplification bias, and any remaining bias was corrected computationally. The authors' analysis ran thus. Raw reads were preprocessed for error removal, and CDR3 was defined according to IMGT conventions as running from the conserved cysteine to phenylalanine. To get clonality, Shannon entropy was normalized by log2 of the number of productive unique TCRs and the result was subtracted from 1. Scalp TCRbeta sequences were cross-referenced with sorted blood CD4 and CD8 repertoires so that the CD4 or CD8 identity of scalp clones could be inferred. Held by TCRdb, this immuneACCESS table contains in-frame sequences only and omits some clones. Under half of the omission traces to an unresolved V gene where checked; the cause of the rest is unknown. The V and J calls and the clone size are those of that table, but D and trimming were determined from the DNA. The sample table records about 210,000 clones; around 66% of these occur just once. Of the sample, 1% to 1.5% is held by the ten largest clones.

Results the study describes overall, beyond this receptor: Many expanded lesional clones persisted in scalp and blood during tofacitinib treatment, which may partly explain relapse after stopping treatment. Shared TCR sequences between patients were less evident than in mice, which may be partly attributable to HLA diversity in the patient population. Tofacitinib significantly decreased scalp clonality and the number of expanded CD8+ clones among the top 100 scalp clones. Because the treated cohort was small and had only one nonresponder, larger studies are needed to examine links between baseline CD8+ expansion and response. Unlike mouse skin, which is dominated by gammadelta T cells, normal human skin has resident alphabeta T cells that are also sequenced, and this complicates analysis of the scalp TCR repertoire. Compared with normal scalp, lesional scalp, particularly in alopecia totalis/universalis, had higher clonality and more expanded CD8+ clones, which suggests antigenic drive.

The sample's treatment or condition label, in plain terms: oral pan-JAK inhibitor, 5-10 mg twice daily. From alopecia areata patients, peripheral blood was collected along with lesional scalp punch biopsies. PBMCs were separated by density centrifugation and stained for CD3, CD4 and CD8, after which CD4+ and CD8+ T cells were sorted on a FACSAria. The germline V gene gives CDR1 as SGHTA and CDR2 as FQGNSA. Between the V and J ends, shortened by 5 bases and 0 bases respectively, the junction contains 7 bases. The CDR3 spans 14 residues, from the cysteine through the phenylalanine. The CDR3 DNA has 42 bases and is translated from base 1.

The material sequenced was CD4+ T cells sorted from blood, taken at week 44, from a patient treated with tofacitinib. The TCR originated in a human donor with alopecia areata. The receptor chain draws on TRBV7-2 and TRBJ1-4; a confident D gene designation cannot be given. The CDR3 sequence is CASSPTATNEKLFF. The bases read TGTGCCAGCAGCCCCACCGCAACTAATGAAAAACTGTTTTTT. The full variable domain, completed from the reference TRBV7-2 and TRBJ1-4 proteins outside the CDR3, reads GAGVSQSPSNKVTEKGKDVELRCDPISGHTALYWYRQSLGQGLEFLIYFQGNSAPDKSGLPSDRFSAERTGGSVSTLTIQRTQQEDSAVYLCASSPTATNEKLFFGSGTQLSVL.